Described below is a single T cell receptor (beta chain) sequence and its context. This entry comes from a study of blood T cell repertoires in COVID-19. Study-wide context: Acute and convalescent COVID-19 samples came from the United States, Italy and Spain.

The repertoire was sequenced with immunoSEQ multiplex PCR; TCRdb's copy has only in-frame clones and lacks some. The sample comprises 100,000 to 150,000 clones, 88% of which are singletons, and more than 0.9% rests with the top ten. With V trimmed by 8 bases and J by 9 bases, 10 bases remained unmatched. Germline V gives CDR1 MNHEY, CDR2 SVGAGI. CDR3 length: 14 amino acids. The sequenced sample consisted of peripheral blood. The chain carries TRBV6-5 and TRBJ2-1; 10 nucleotides line up with TRBD2. The sequence was obtained from a woman older than 75 with acute or convalescent COVID-19. Here the CDR3 reads CASSQASGRGEQFF. DNA of the CDR3: TGTGCCAGCTCGCAGGCTAGCGGGAGAGGTGAGCAGTTCTTC.